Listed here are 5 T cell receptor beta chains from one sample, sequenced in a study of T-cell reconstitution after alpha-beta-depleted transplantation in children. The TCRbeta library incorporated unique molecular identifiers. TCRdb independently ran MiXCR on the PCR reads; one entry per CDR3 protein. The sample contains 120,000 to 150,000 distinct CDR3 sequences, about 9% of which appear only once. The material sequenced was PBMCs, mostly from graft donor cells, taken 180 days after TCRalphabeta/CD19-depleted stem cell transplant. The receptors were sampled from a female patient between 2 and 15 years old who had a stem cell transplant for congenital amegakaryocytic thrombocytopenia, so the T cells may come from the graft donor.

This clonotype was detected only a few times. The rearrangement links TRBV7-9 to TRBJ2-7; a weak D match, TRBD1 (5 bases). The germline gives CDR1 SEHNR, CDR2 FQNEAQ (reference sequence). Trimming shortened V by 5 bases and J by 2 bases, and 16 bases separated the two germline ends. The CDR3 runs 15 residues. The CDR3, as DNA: TGTGCCAGCAGCCCAGCGTCGGCAGGGACCTACGAGCAGTACTTC. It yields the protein CASSPASAGTYEQYF.

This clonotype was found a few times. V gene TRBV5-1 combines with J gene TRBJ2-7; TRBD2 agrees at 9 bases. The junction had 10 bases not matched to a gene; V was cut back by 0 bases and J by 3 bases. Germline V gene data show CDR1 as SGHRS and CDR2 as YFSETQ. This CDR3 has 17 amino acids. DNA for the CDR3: TGCGCCAGCAGCTTGGCCTTGCGGGAGGGCCAGGGCTACGAGCAGTACTTC. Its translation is CASSLALREGQGYEQYF.

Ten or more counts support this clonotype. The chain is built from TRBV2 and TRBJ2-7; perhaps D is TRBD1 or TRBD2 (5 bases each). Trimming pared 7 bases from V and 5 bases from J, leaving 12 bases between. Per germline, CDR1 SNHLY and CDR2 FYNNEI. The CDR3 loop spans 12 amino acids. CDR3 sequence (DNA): TGTGCCAGCATTCTAGTGGGGGACGAGCAGTACTTC. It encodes CASILVGDEQYF.

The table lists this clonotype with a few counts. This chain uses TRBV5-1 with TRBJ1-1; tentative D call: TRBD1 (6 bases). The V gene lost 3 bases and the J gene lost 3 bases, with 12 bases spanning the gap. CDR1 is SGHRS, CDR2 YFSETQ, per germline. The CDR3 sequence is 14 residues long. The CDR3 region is CASSSGGADTEAFF. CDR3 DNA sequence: TGCGCCAGCAGCTCCGGGGGCGCTGACACTGAAGCTTTCTTT.

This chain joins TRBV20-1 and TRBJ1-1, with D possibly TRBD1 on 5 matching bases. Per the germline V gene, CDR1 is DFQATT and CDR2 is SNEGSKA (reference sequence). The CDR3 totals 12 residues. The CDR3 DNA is TGCAGCGCTTTGACAGTGAGGAATGAAGCTTTCTTT. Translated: CSALTVRNEAFF.